This T cell receptor (beta chain) originates from a study of blood T cells in healthy people across ages. Together with a sample-barcoded 5' primer, a J-beta primer mix was included in a second PCR lasting about 6 to 11 cycles. One entry per CDR3 protein results from TCRdb running MiXCR on the 5' RACE reads. In the table there are 850,000 to 1,100,000 distinct CDR3 sequences, 30% to 40% of which are singletons. The total RNA that was extracted per sample amounted to at least 5.5 micrograms. Overall study results and limits: Observed TCR beta diversity showed a strong correlation with the percentage of naive T cells as measured by flow cytometry.

The table lists this clonotype with a few counts. Its target is unknown. The clonotype was recovered from a man younger than 30 in good health. Sequencing used blood.

The CDR3 region has the DNA TGTGCCAGCAGCCGAGAACAGGGGCCTCACACTGAAGCTTTCTTT. Residues: CASSREQGPHTEAFF. V and J are TRBV4-2 and TRBJ1-1; TRBD1 agrees at 7 bases. The trim removed 4 bases at V and 3 bases at J, leaving 8 bases unmatched. CDR3 length: 15 amino acids. Germline V gene lookup returns CDR1 LGHNA and CDR2 YNFKEQ.